This TCR beta chain was retrieved from a study of technical replicates of blood from a few donors. Sequenced by immunoSEQ multiplex PCR; TCRdb stores in-frame clones only, minus some. Here the sample spans around 100,000 clones, about 95% being singletons. Per germline, CDR1 GTSNPN and CDR2 SVGIG (reference sequence). V lost 4 bases and J lost 4; bases outside the gene matches: 5. The CDR3 spans 13 residues. V and J are TRBV30 and TRBJ1-1, with TRBD1 matching 8 bases. The source of this sequence is a human donor in good health. Sequences were obtained from T cells isolated from PBMCs. The CDR3 region is CAWTNTGGTEAFF. CDR3 nucleotide sequence: TGTGCCTGGACCAACACAGGGGGCACTGAAGCTTTCTTT.